Listed here are 24 T cell receptor beta chains from one sample, sequenced in a study of cytomegalovirus exposure and HLA in healthy donors. PCR was performed using 60 Vbeta and 13 Jbeta primers. Assay: immunoSEQ multiplex PCR; the TCRdb copy retains only in-frame clones and omits some. The sample shows 50,000 to 60,000 clones, about three quarters of them seen only once. What was sequenced was PBMCs. The receptors derive from a man younger than 35 in good health and CMV-seronegative.

V and J are TRBV6-1 and TRBJ2-1, with D uncertain. The germline V gene encodes CDR1 MNHNS and CDR2 SASEGT. Trimming shortened V by 0 bases and J by 0 bases, and 9 bases separated the two germline ends. This CDR3 contains 16 residues. CDR3 coding DNA: TGTGCCAGCAGTGAAGCGGTTAGCCCCTCCTACAATGAGCAGTTCTTC. This translates into CASSEAVSPSYNEQFF.

V and J are TRBV14 and TRBJ1-5; D remains unclear. V gave up 4 bases and J gave up 5 bases, with 9 bases separating them. CDR1 SGHDN and CDR2 FVKESK come from the germline V gene. The CDR3 loop spans 13 amino acids. The CDR3 DNA follows: TGTGCCAGCAGCCCTATTACGGATCAGCCCCAGCATTTT. Translation gives CASSPITDQPQHF.

V usage is TRBV14 and J usage is TRBJ1-1; 7 positions match TRBD1. The CDR3 loop spans 14 amino acids. Losses at the gene ends were 4 bases for V and 2 bases for J; bases not matched to a gene: 4. The germline CDR1 and CDR2 sequences are SGHDN and FVKESK. The CDR3 DNA is TGTGCCAGCAGCCGGGGGACAGCCAACACTGAAGCTTTCTTT. Translation gives CASSRGTANTEAFF.

V is TRBV4-1 and J is TRBJ2-7, with 8 bases matching TRBD1. V lost 4 bases and J lost 5; bases outside the gene matches: 10. CDR1 MGHRA and CDR2 YSYEKL come from the germline V gene. This CDR3 has 15 amino acids. The CDR3 loop is CASSRPGQGSHEQYF. CDR3 nucleotides: TGCGCCAGCAGCCGTCCCGGACAGGGTTCCCACGAGCAGTACTTC.

This clone has just a few counts. CDR3 nucleotides: TGTGCCAGCAGCCGTGAGGTCGGGGTCCGCACTGAAGCTTTCTTT. Translated, it gives CASSREVGVRTEAFF. This chain joins TRBV5-6 and TRBJ1-1; D unclear. The CDR3 sequence is 15 residues long. Germline V gene lookup returns CDR1 SGHDT and CDR2 YYEEEE. V lost 4 bases, J lost 4 bases, and 17 bases lay in between.

This chain links TRBV7-2 with TRBJ1-5; D remains ambiguous. Trimming took 7 bases from V and 1 from J, leaving 11 bases between them. Germline V gene data show CDR1 as SGHTA and CDR2 as FQGNSA. The CDR3 contains 14 residues. The chain's CDR3 is CASKADTSNQPQHF. CDR3 nucleotides: TGTGCCAGCAAGGCGGATACAAGCAATCAGCCCCAGCATTTT.

This chain uses TRBV27 with TRBJ1-2, with 8 bases aligning to TRBD1. V gave up 6 bases and J gave up 4 bases; unmatched junction bases: 1. There are 12 residues in the CDR3. Germline CDR1 MNHEY, CDR2 SMNVEV (reference sequence). For the CDR3, the DNA is TGTGCCAGCAGGACAGGGGTCTATGGCTACACCTTC. As protein: CASRTGVYGYTF.

The chain couples TRBV7-2 to TRBJ1-2, with 9 bases identical to TRBD1. CDR3 size: 14 residues. The germline CDR1 and CDR2 sequences are SGHTA and FQGNSA. J gave up 4 bases and V 5 bases, and 5 bases lay outside the gene matches. The CDR3 coding sequence is TGTGCCAGCAGCCCGGGGACAGGGACCTATGGCTACACCTTC. Its protein is CASSPGTGTYGYTF.

The chain combines TRBV28 with TRBJ1-3; D is unresolved. With 4 bases removed from V and 4 bases from J, the gap between germline ends came to 11 bases. Germline values: CDR1 MDHEN, CDR2 SYDVKM. The length of the CDR3 is 14 residues. CDR3 DNA sequence: TGTGCCAGCAGTTGGTGGAGCGAGGGAAACACCATATATTTT. This codes for CASSWWSEGNTIYF.

This rearrangement joins TRBV27 to TRBJ1-1; TRBD1 aligns across 9 bases. This CDR3 contains 13 residues. The germline gives CDR1 MNHEY, CDR2 SMNVEV (reference sequence). V was clipped by 5 bases and J by 6 bases; unmatched bases: 4. The CDR3 loop reads CASSLDRGAEAFF. CDR3 nucleotide sequence: TGTGCCAGCAGTCTTGACAGGGGGGCTGAAGCTTTCTTT.

V and J are TRBV6-5 and TRBJ1-3; a weak D match, TRBD1 (6 bases). The CDR3 totals 13 residues. The V end lost 8 bases, the J end lost 8 bases, and 16 bases lay between the germline ends. The germline gives CDR1 MNHEY, CDR2 SVGAGI. The CDR3 sequence is CASHPSGGHTIYF. Written as DNA, the CDR3 is TGTGCCAGCCACCCCTCGGGGGGCCACACCATATATTTT.

The rearrangement uses TRBV28 and TRBJ1-1; 10 positions agree with TRBD1. V lost 7 bases and J lost 1; bases outside the gene matches: 6. CDR1 and CDR2 (germline): MDHEN, SYDVKM. This CDR3 comprises 15 residues. The CDR3 is CASNIWDRGNTEAFF. The CDR3 DNA follows: TGTGCCAGCAATATTTGGGACAGGGGGAACACTGAAGCTTTCTTT.

The chain links TRBV30 to TRBJ2-5; 14 nucleotides agree with TRBD2. V lost 8 bases to trimming and J lost 5 bases; unmatched junction nucleotides: 10. This CDR3 contains 15 residues. Germline-derived CDR1 and CDR2 are GTSNPN and SVGIG (reference sequence). CDR3 residues: CARAGLAGGQETQYF. CDR3 in DNA: TGTGCCCGGGCCGGACTAGCGGGAGGTCAGGAGACCCAGTACTTC.

This clone was detected only a few times. This chain joins TRBV5-1 and TRBJ1-4; the match to TRBD1 covers 7 bases. Germline CDR1 and CDR2: SGHRS and YFSETQ. This CDR3 has 14 amino acids. With 0 bases clipped from V and 12 bases from J, the junction kept 8 bases outside the gene matches. CDR3 protein: CASSLAQGKSELFF. CDR3 nucleotides: TGCGCCAGCAGCTTGGCACAGGGGAAATCTGAACTGTTTTTT.

A word on this clone: The junction departs from germline at one end; a sequencing error may be responsible. The chain has TRBV7-7 and TRBJ2-1; 8 nucleotides align to TRBD2. The CDR3 runs 15 residues. Germline CDR1 is SSHAT and CDR2 is FNYEAQ (reference sequence). The CDR3 here is CASSLDGTSYNEQFF. In DNA form, the CDR3 reads TGTGCTAGCAGCTTAGATGGGACTAGCTACAATGAGCAGTTCTTC. The full variable domain, its missing parts supplied by reference TRBV7-7 and TRBJ2-1, is GAGVSQSPRYKVTKRGQDVTLRCDPISSHATLYWYQQALGQGPEFLTYFNYEAQPDKSGLPSDRFSAERPEGSISTLTIQRTEQRDSAMYRCASSLDGTSYNEQFFGPGTRLTVL.

This chain connects TRBV30 to TRBJ2-5; 7 nucleotides line up with TRBD1. The germline V gene has CDR1 GTSNPN and CDR2 SVGIG (reference sequence). The trim removed 1 base at V and 5 bases at J, leaving 13 bases unmatched. This CDR3 is built from 16 residues. This CDR3 is CAWSGGLGGESETQYF. Here the CDR3 DNA reads TGTGCCTGGAGTGGAGGTCTAGGGGGCGAGTCGGAGACCCAGTACTTC.

The V and J genes are TRBV7-2 and TRBJ1-1, with D perhaps matching TRBD1 (6 bases). Germline-derived CDR1 and CDR2 are SGHTA and FQGNSA. This CDR3 spans 14 amino acids. The ends were cut back, 5 bases at V and 2 bases at J, with 12 bases in the middle. The CDR3, as DNA: TGTGCCAGCAGCCGCAGGGGCCCCAACACTGAAGCTTTCTTT. Amino acids: CASSRRGPNTEAFF. The whole variable domain, filled in from reference TRBV7-2 and TRBJ1-1, reads GAGVSQSPSNKVTEKGKDVELRCDPISGHTALYWYRQSLGQGLEFLIYFQGNSAPDKSGLPSDRFSAERTGGSVSTLTIQRTQQEDSAVYLCASSRRGPNTEAFFGQGTRLTVV.

This chain uses TRBV7-9 with TRBJ2-5; 8 bases are shared with TRBD1. V lost 3 bases to trimming and J lost 3 bases; unmatched junction nucleotides: 3. The CDR3 has 14 amino acids. Germline V gene sequence: CDR1 SEHNR, CDR2 FQNEAQ (reference sequence). CDR3 region: CASSFSTGEETQYF. DNA for the CDR3: TGTGCCAGCAGCTTTTCGACAGGGGAAGAGACCCAGTACTTC.

The rearrangement uses TRBV5-4 and TRBJ2-2, with TRBD2 matching 7 bases. V lost 6 bases to trimming and J lost 6 bases; unmatched junction nucleotides: 8. The CDR3 runs to 14 residues. Germline loops: CDR1 SGHNT, CDR2 YYREEE (reference sequence). The CDR3 DNA reads TGTGCCAGCAATCCACGGGGGGTCGCCGGGGAGCTGTTTTTT. This sequence encodes CASNPRGVAGELFF.

V gene TRBV25-1 combines with J gene TRBJ2-1; TRBD1 matches 9 bases. V was pared by 4 bases and J by 8 bases, with 9 bases of the junction left unmatched. This CDR3 is built from 15 residues. CDR1 is MGHDK and CDR2 is SYGVNS in the germline V gene. CDR3 sequence: CASSARDRVNDEQFF. In nucleotides, the CDR3 is TGTGCCAGCAGTGCAAGGGACAGGGTAAATGATGAGCAGTTCTTC.

The rearrangement uses TRBV7-3 and TRBJ2-1; 8 bases align to TRBD2. Germline V CDR1 and CDR2: SGHTA, FQGTGA. V dropped 5 bases and J dropped 3; count of bases not matched to a gene: 6. This CDR3 has 15 residues. CDR3 amino acids: CASSVLAENYNEQFF. The CDR3 DNA reads as TGTGCCAGCAGCGTACTAGCGGAAAACTACAATGAGCAGTTCTTC.

The chain uses TRBV7-2 and TRBJ2-7; TRBD1 matches 9 bases. The CDR3 is 14 amino acids. V was pared by 8 bases and J by 6 bases, with 11 bases of the junction left unmatched. Germline CDR1 and CDR2: SGHTA and FQGNSA. CDR3 coding DNA: TGTGCCAGCTGCCTAGACAGGGGGTTGGGCGAGCAGTACTTC. This gives the protein CASCLDRGLGEQYF. Filled out from reference TRBV7-2 and TRBJ2-7, the complete variable domain reads GAGVSQSPSNKVTEKGKDVELRCDPISGHTALYWYRQSLGQGLEFLIYFQGNSAPDKSGLPSDRFSAERTGGSVSTLTIQRTQQEDSAVYLCASCLDRGLGEQYFGPGTRLTVT.

Concerning this clone: This same CDR3 is encoded by further DNA sequences in the sample. The genes are TRBV5-1 and TRBJ2-7; no clear D gene. The V gene lost 0 bases and the J gene lost 1 base, with 5 bases spanning the gap. This CDR3 has 13 amino acids. Germline V CDR1 and CDR2: SGHRS, YFSETQ. In nucleotides, the CDR3 is TGCGCCAGCAGCTTGGGAGAGTCCTACGAGCAGTACTTC. Translation gives CASSLGESYEQYF.

The rearrangement links TRBV11-2 to TRBJ2-2, with TRBD1 as a possible D gene (5 bases). CDR3 length equals 16 residues. Germline V lookup: CDR1 SGHAT, CDR2 FQNNGV. Trimming took off 1 base at V and 3 bases at J, with 12 bases between the two ends. The chain's CDR3 is CASSLGIQGYTGELFF. The DNA for the CDR3 is TGTGCCAGCAGCTTAGGAATCCAGGGCTACACCGGGGAGCTGTTTTTT.